The T cell receptor beta chain described here comes from a study of regulatory T cells in long-lasting Graves disease. Study-wide findings and caveats: The small sample size may have reduced accuracy. Among persistent patients, a larger number of public clonotypes were shared (about 3,000) than among newly diagnosed patients (more than 850).

This CDR3 has 17 amino acids. In germline, CDR1 is MDHEN, CDR2 SYDVKM. The ends were cut back, 11 bases at V and 0 bases at J, with 26 bases in the middle. With respect to this clonotype: Its antigen is currently unknown.

Relying on iRepertoire HTBI primers and Arm-PCR of CDR3 regions, the team built TCR beta libraries. TCRdb re-derived calls from the multiplex PCR reads in MiXCR, one entry per CDR3 protein. This table holds a few hundred thousand distinct CDR3 sequences, 20% to 30% found once. The time point was: persistent/refractory GD, antithyroid drugs over 5 years with positive TRAb. PBMCs provided the RNA from which the TCR library was made. The sequences come from peripheral blood mononuclear cells (PBMCs), collected when the disease was refractory, from a patient treated with antithyroid drugs. This TCR was recovered from a female donor with Graves disease. The chain is built from TRBV28 and TRBJ2-7, with unresolved D. In DNA form, the CDR3 reads TGTGCCCCCTCACCCGGCTCTCCCACTACGATCTCCTACGAGCAGTACTTC. This translates into CAPSPGSPTTISYEQYF.